This entry features one TCR beta chain sequence. Relative to the germline gene, one junction end is altered; a read error may explain this. Together with a sample-barcoded 5' primer, a J-beta primer mix was included in a second PCR lasting roughly 6 to 12 cycles. TCRdb re-called the 5' RACE reads with MiXCR, one entry per CDR3 protein. The table has about a million distinct CDR3 sequences, roughly half seen once. This specimen comes from a study of blood T cells in healthy people across ages. The sample taken for sequencing was blood. This receptor was identified in a woman aged 60 to 75 in good health.

Here the CDR3 DNA reads TGCAGGGCTAGGTCCGAAAACTACGAGCAGTACTTC. Translating gives CRARSENYEQYF. V is TRBV20-1 and J is TRBJ2-7; D is ambiguous. This CDR3 has 12 residues. In germline, CDR1 is DFQATT, CDR2 SNEGSKA (reference sequence).